This note documents a single T cell receptor beta chain sequence. This receptor's antigen is unknown. Base qualities are not provided; no much larger clone lies one nucleotide away. This sample stems from a study of a mutant IDH1 vaccine in newly diagnosed glioma listed by TCRdb under 2021. Study-level background: Vaccination started 4-6 weeks after radiotherapy alone, or was given together with temozolomide cycles in the groups whose treatment included chemotherapy. Of the 30 to 35 patients who were treated, about 62% were male and about 40% were female, and the mean age was around 40 years. Before enrollment, patients had received standard therapy of radiotherapy alone, temozolomide alone, or radiochemotherapy with temozolomide; most received the combination. The week-35 safety follow-up was designated visit V12, and the week-47 end of study was designated visit V13. Peripheral blood was collected at six visits: V03 (baseline), V05, V07, V10, V12 and V13. Longitudinal TCRB deep sequencing was performed for around 23 treated patients wherever samples were available for exploratory analyses. General study outcomes and caveats: PBMC samples for TCRB deep sequencing were selected based on availability. According to the authors, sample limitations meant that analyses of patient blood samples could not be reproduced. Across multiple MHC alleles, vaccine-induced immune responses were seen in 90% to 95% of patients. Changes in the top peripheral T cell clonotypes picked up by TCRB sequencing did not appear to be linked to pseudoprogression.

Interpreted using the paper, the time point label stands for: week 47, end of study. Each vaccine dose, consisting of 300 ug of a 20-mer mutant IDH1 peptide in Montanide, was administered subcutaneously with topical imiquimod. Across visits V03 through V10, patients got a total of eight vaccinations, given in weeks 1, 3, 5, 7, 11, 15, 19 and 23. Newly diagnosed WHO grade 3 or 4 IDH1-mutant astrocytomas showing loss of nuclear ATRX were present in the donors. The samples were drawn from NOA16, a multicentre, single-arm, open-label phase I trial in Germany that tested a mutant IDH1 peptide vaccine in humans for the first time. The DNeasy Blood and Tissue Kit was used to extract genomic DNA from EDTA blood for TCRB sequencing. Libraries were built with the immunoSEQ multiplex PCR assay. Rearranged TCR beta chain sequences were amplified using the hsTCRB Kit according to the manufacturer's protocol. Sequencing of TCRB libraries was carried out on an Illumina MiSeq. The study's own analysis went as follows. The kit vendor's proprietary platform handled demultiplexing, trimming and gene mapping. TCRdb carries this immuneACCESS record with in-frame sequences only. Its versions omit some clonotypes, under half of them owing to an unresolved V gene in the studies checked, with the rest unexplained. The V and J calls and the clone size are those of that table, but D and trimming were determined from the DNA. The sample table shows around 54,000 clones, and less than 90% are seen once. The top ten hold about 3.2% of the sample.

CDR1 and CDR2 (MGHRA, YSYEKL) derive from the germline V gene. V is pared back by 4 bases and J by 3 bases, with 13 bases lying between the germline termini. There are 14 amino acids in the CDR3, from cysteine to phenylalanine inclusive. CDR3 DNA only is kept here, 42 bases in frame from base 1. This receptor chain uses TRBV4-1 and TRBJ2-7, and perhaps TRBD1 as D gene, on 6 matching bases. The input for sequencing was PBMCs, taken from a glioma patient whose treatment included an IDH1 peptide vaccine. The TCR originated in a woman in her forties or fifties with glioma. The CDR3 reads as follows: CASSLSLGGYEQYF. The DNA sequence is as follows: TGCGCCAGCAGCCTGTCCTTAGGGGGCTACGAGCAGTACTTC.